Reported below is one T cell receptor (beta chain). Its target is not known. UMI-labeled 5' RACE yielded the TRB cDNA libraries. TCRdb reprocessed the 5' RACE reads; each CDR3 protein has one entry and no DNA is given. The sample table sets out approximately 90,000 distinct CDR3 sequences. These data come from a study of CXCR3-negative and CXCR3-positive naive CD8 T cells. General study results and limits: More hydrophobic TRB CDR3s occurred in CXCR3-positive than in CXCR3-negative naive cells.

Germline V gene lookup returns CDR1 MRHNA and CDR2 SNTAGT. The CDR3 is 15 residues long. The clonotype was recovered from a human donor in good health. Some clones in this sample may be carry-over from other donors' samples. What was sequenced was naive CXCR3+ CD8+ T cells from blood. The sample's subset: CD45RO-CCR7+CD27+CD95- naive CD8+ T cells expressing CXCR3 (TNR3+). The chain joins TRBV6-4 to TRBJ2-1; the TCRdb D gene call, TRBD1, has no DNA to confirm it. CDR3 region: CASAPVGTSGNEQFF.